The rows below give T cell receptor beta chains drawn from one sample of a study of blood T cell repertoires in COVID-19. Sequenced by immunoSEQ multiplex PCR; TCRdb stores in-frame clones only, minus some. The sample holds 150,000 to 200,000 clones, under 90% seen once. The material sequenced was peripheral blood. The receptors were gathered from a person aged 70 to 80 with COVID-19, enrolled during active disease. Both conserved end residues are part of each CDR3. The D gene is left open where the match is weak. Not every row has a clone size; where given, it reads once, few, many or a size class.

v_call	clone_size	d_call	j_call	cdr3_aa	cdr3_nt
TRBV11-2	NA	NA	TRBJ1-2	CASSFTSYGYTF	TGTGCCAGCAGCTTCACTAGCTATGGCTACACCTTC
TRBV11-3	NA	TRBD2	TRBJ2-5	CASSTSTSGGRETQYF	TGTGCCAGCAGCACCAGTACTAGCGGGGGGCGAGAGACCCAGTACTTC
TRBV15	NA	NA	TRBJ2-1	CATSRGQGKQFF	TGTGCCACCAGCAGAGGTCAGGGGAAGCAGTTCTTC
TRBV7-2	NA	TRBD2	TRBJ2-3	CASSLVVFGLAGSDTQYF	TGTGCCAGCAGCTTAGTGGTCTTCGGGCTAGCGGGATCAGATACGCAGTATTTT
TRBV11-2	NA	TRBD1	TRBJ2-7	CASSKEGAGWYEQYF	TGTGCCAGCAGCAAAGAGGGGGCAGGGTGGTACGAGCAGTACTTC
TRBV27	NA	TRBD2	TRBJ2-2	CASRQTSGGANTGELFF	TGTGCCAGCCGCCAGACTAGCGGGGGTGCGAACACCGGGGAGCTGTTTTTT
TRBV7-2	NA	TRBD2	TRBJ2-2	CASRNPSGGTRTGELFF	TGTGCCAGCAGGAACCCTAGCGGGGGGACGAGGACCGGGGAGCTGTTTTTT
TRBV27	NA	NA	TRBJ1-1	CASRLTRGTEAFF	TGTGCCAGCAGACTTACCCGCGGCACTGAAGCTTTCTTT
TRBV6-5	once	TRBD1	TRBJ2-2	CASIRDRDTGELFF	TGTGCCAGCATCAGGGACAGAGACACCGGGGAGCTGTTTTTT
TRBV30	once	TRBD2	TRBJ2-1	CAWSPLAGGVNEQFF	TGTGCCTGGAGTCCCTTAGCGGGAGGGGTCAATGAGCAGTTCTTC
TRBV6-6	NA	TRBD1	TRBJ1-1	CASSPRDRGLGGAFF	TGTGCCAGCAGCCCCCGTGACAGGGGCCTCGGGGGAGCTTTCTTT
TRBV27	NA	NA	TRBJ1-3	CASSLSPGFGNTIYF	TGTGCCAGCAGTTTATCGCCGGGGTTCGGAAACACCATATATTTT
TRBV11-2	NA	TRBD2	TRBJ2-7	CASSLTSGRRDEQYF	TGTGCCAGCAGCCTTACTAGCGGGAGGCGCGACGAGCAGTACTTC
TRBV12-3/TRBV12-4	NA	NA	TRBJ2-2	CASSSGLSGELFF	TGTGCCAGCAGTTCTGGACTCTCCGGGGAGCTGTTTTTT
TRBV5-1	NA	NA	TRBJ2-7	CASSRRDSAVEQATYEQYF	TGCGCCAGCAGCCGGAGGGACAGCGCTGTAGAGCAAGCGACCTACGAGCAGTACTTC
TRBV7-9	NA	NA	TRBJ1-1	CASAHPPRTEAFF	TGTGCCAGCGCACATCCCCCCCGAACTGAAGCTTTCTTT
TRBV28	NA	TRBD2	TRBJ2-2	CASGIAGGVRELFF	TGTGCCAGCGGCATAGCGGGAGGTGTGCGGGAGCTGTTTTTT
TRBV5-1	NA	NA	TRBJ2-3	CASSPGTISTDTQYF	TGCGCCAGCAGCCCCGGGACAATTAGCACAGATACGCAGTATTTT
TRBV13	NA	NA	TRBJ2-3	CASSLKTGSTDTQYF	TGTGCCAGCAGCTTAAAGACAGGAAGCACAGATACGCAGTATTTT
TRBV3-1/TRBV3-2	once	TRBD2	TRBJ2-1	CASSQGTRDNEQFF	TGTGCCAGCAGCCAAGGGACTAGGGACAATGAGCAGTTCTTC
TRBV14	NA	NA	TRBJ2-5	CASPRPRGETQYF	TGTGCCAGCCCGCGGCCCCGTGGAGAGACCCAGTACTTC
TRBV5-1	NA	TRBD1	TRBJ1-1	CASSLLGGGSGTEAFF	TGCGCCAGCAGCTTGTTAGGGGGCGGCTCCGGCACTGAAGCTTTCTTT
TRBV27	NA	TRBD2	TRBJ2-1	CASSLRIGLAGHNEQFF	TGTGCCAGCAGTCTGAGGATTGGACTAGCGGGGCACAATGAGCAGTTCTTC
TRBV19	few	NA	TRBJ2-7	CASSANRGSEQYF	TGTGCCAGTAGTGCCAACCGGGGATCCGAGCAGTACTTC
TRBV7-9	NA	TRBD1	TRBJ1-1	CASSQIPGGTATEAFF	TGTGCCAGCAGCCAGATCCCGGGGGGGACAGCCACTGAAGCTTTCTTT
TRBV7-2	once	NA	TRBJ2-7	CASSKNAAYEQYF	TGTGCCAGCAGCAAAAACGCTGCGTACGAGCAGTACTTC
TRBV2	NA	NA	TRBJ2-1	CASIRDFSSYNEQFF	TGTGCCAGCATCAGGGATTTCAGCTCCTACAATGAGCAGTTCTTC
TRBV29-1	NA	NA	TRBJ1-3	CSGTEMGANGNTIYF	TGCAGCGGGACAGAGATGGGTGCCAACGGAAACACCATATATTTT
TRBV4-2	few	NA	TRBJ1-1	CASSHALREAFF	TGTGCCAGCAGCCACGCCCTGAGGGAAGCTTTCTTT
TRBV5-4	NA	NA	TRBJ1-2	CASSLGLSDINYGYTF	TGTGCCAGCAGCTTGGGTCTCTCAGATATTAACTATGGCTACACCTTC
TRBV5-4	NA	NA	TRBJ2-1	CASSLGRGGEQFF	TGTGCCAGCAGCTTGGGGCGGGGCGGCGAGCAGTTCTTC
TRBV11-2	NA	TRBD2	TRBJ2-1	CASSSHSGGYNEQFF	TGTGCCAGCAGCTCCCATAGCGGGGGCTACAATGAGCAGTTCTTC
TRBV6-1	NA	NA	TRBJ1-6	CASSEAPGGSSSYNSPLHF	TGTGCCAGCAGTGAGGCCCCGGGGGGCTCGAGCTCCTATAATTCACCCCTCCACTTT
TRBV3-1/TRBV3-2	NA	NA	TRBJ1-3	CASSQSDSSSGNTIYF	TGTGCCAGCAGCCAGTCAGACTCAAGCTCTGGAAACACCATATATTTT
TRBV5-1	NA	NA	TRBJ2-1	CASSLDPAVGEQFF	TGCGCCAGCAGCTTGGACCCTGCGGTGGGTGAGCAGTTCTTC
TRBV15	NA	NA	TRBJ2-2	CATSPRGFTGELFF	TGTGCCACCAGTCCCAGGGGTTTCACCGGGGAGCTGTTTTTT
TRBV5-6	NA	NA	TRBJ2-1	CASSTGHTYNEQFF	TGTGCCAGCAGCACCGGACATACCTACAATGAGCAGTTCTTC
TRBV4-3	NA	TRBD2	TRBJ2-5	CASSQESGSMETQYF	TGCGCCAGCAGCCAAGAGAGCGGGAGTATGGAGACCCAGTACTTC
TRBV5-1	NA	NA	TRBJ1-2	CASSLGAVGHYGYTF	TGCGCCAGCAGCTTGGGGGCCGTAGGTCACTATGGCTACACCTTC
TRBV12-3/TRBV12-4	NA	NA	TRBJ1-1	CASSAQGYTEAFF	TGTGCCAGCAGTGCCCAGGGTTACACTGAAGCTTTCTTT
TRBV4-2	NA	TRBD1	TRBJ1-4	CASSVRGERNEKLFF	TGTGCCAGCAGCGTCAGGGGGGAACGGAATGAAAAACTGTTTTTT
TRBV6-5	NA	TRBD2	TRBJ2-7	CASKIGASGNYEQYF	TGTGCCAGCAAAATCGGGGCTAGCGGGAACTACGAGCAGTACTTC
TRBV18	NA	TRBD2	TRBJ2-1	CASSPDLGLASEQFF	TGTGCCAGCTCACCCGACCTAGGACTAGCGAGTGAGCAGTTCTTC
TRBV6-2/TRBV6-3	NA	TRBD1	TRBJ1-5	CASSSRDRGRGRDQPQHF	TGTGCCAGCAGTTCACGGGACAGGGGAAGGGGGCGAGATCAGCCCCAGCATTTT
TRBV11-2	NA	NA	TRBJ1-3	CASSLGSSGNTIYF	TGTGCCAGCAGCTTAGGTAGCTCTGGAAACACCATATATTTT
TRBV18	NA	NA	TRBJ1-3	CASSPDISRDRNTIYF	TGTGCCAGCTCACCTGATATATCCCGGGACAGAAACACCATATATTTT
TRBV10-1	NA	TRBD1	TRBJ2-2	CASSCFLDRGANTGELFF	TGCGCCAGCAGTTGTTTTTTGGACAGGGGAGCGAACACCGGGGAGCTGTTTTTT
TRBV11-1	NA	NA	TRBJ2-1	CASSLRMGASYNEQFF	TGTGCCAGCAGCTTAAGGATGGGGGCCTCCTACAATGAGCAGTTCTTC